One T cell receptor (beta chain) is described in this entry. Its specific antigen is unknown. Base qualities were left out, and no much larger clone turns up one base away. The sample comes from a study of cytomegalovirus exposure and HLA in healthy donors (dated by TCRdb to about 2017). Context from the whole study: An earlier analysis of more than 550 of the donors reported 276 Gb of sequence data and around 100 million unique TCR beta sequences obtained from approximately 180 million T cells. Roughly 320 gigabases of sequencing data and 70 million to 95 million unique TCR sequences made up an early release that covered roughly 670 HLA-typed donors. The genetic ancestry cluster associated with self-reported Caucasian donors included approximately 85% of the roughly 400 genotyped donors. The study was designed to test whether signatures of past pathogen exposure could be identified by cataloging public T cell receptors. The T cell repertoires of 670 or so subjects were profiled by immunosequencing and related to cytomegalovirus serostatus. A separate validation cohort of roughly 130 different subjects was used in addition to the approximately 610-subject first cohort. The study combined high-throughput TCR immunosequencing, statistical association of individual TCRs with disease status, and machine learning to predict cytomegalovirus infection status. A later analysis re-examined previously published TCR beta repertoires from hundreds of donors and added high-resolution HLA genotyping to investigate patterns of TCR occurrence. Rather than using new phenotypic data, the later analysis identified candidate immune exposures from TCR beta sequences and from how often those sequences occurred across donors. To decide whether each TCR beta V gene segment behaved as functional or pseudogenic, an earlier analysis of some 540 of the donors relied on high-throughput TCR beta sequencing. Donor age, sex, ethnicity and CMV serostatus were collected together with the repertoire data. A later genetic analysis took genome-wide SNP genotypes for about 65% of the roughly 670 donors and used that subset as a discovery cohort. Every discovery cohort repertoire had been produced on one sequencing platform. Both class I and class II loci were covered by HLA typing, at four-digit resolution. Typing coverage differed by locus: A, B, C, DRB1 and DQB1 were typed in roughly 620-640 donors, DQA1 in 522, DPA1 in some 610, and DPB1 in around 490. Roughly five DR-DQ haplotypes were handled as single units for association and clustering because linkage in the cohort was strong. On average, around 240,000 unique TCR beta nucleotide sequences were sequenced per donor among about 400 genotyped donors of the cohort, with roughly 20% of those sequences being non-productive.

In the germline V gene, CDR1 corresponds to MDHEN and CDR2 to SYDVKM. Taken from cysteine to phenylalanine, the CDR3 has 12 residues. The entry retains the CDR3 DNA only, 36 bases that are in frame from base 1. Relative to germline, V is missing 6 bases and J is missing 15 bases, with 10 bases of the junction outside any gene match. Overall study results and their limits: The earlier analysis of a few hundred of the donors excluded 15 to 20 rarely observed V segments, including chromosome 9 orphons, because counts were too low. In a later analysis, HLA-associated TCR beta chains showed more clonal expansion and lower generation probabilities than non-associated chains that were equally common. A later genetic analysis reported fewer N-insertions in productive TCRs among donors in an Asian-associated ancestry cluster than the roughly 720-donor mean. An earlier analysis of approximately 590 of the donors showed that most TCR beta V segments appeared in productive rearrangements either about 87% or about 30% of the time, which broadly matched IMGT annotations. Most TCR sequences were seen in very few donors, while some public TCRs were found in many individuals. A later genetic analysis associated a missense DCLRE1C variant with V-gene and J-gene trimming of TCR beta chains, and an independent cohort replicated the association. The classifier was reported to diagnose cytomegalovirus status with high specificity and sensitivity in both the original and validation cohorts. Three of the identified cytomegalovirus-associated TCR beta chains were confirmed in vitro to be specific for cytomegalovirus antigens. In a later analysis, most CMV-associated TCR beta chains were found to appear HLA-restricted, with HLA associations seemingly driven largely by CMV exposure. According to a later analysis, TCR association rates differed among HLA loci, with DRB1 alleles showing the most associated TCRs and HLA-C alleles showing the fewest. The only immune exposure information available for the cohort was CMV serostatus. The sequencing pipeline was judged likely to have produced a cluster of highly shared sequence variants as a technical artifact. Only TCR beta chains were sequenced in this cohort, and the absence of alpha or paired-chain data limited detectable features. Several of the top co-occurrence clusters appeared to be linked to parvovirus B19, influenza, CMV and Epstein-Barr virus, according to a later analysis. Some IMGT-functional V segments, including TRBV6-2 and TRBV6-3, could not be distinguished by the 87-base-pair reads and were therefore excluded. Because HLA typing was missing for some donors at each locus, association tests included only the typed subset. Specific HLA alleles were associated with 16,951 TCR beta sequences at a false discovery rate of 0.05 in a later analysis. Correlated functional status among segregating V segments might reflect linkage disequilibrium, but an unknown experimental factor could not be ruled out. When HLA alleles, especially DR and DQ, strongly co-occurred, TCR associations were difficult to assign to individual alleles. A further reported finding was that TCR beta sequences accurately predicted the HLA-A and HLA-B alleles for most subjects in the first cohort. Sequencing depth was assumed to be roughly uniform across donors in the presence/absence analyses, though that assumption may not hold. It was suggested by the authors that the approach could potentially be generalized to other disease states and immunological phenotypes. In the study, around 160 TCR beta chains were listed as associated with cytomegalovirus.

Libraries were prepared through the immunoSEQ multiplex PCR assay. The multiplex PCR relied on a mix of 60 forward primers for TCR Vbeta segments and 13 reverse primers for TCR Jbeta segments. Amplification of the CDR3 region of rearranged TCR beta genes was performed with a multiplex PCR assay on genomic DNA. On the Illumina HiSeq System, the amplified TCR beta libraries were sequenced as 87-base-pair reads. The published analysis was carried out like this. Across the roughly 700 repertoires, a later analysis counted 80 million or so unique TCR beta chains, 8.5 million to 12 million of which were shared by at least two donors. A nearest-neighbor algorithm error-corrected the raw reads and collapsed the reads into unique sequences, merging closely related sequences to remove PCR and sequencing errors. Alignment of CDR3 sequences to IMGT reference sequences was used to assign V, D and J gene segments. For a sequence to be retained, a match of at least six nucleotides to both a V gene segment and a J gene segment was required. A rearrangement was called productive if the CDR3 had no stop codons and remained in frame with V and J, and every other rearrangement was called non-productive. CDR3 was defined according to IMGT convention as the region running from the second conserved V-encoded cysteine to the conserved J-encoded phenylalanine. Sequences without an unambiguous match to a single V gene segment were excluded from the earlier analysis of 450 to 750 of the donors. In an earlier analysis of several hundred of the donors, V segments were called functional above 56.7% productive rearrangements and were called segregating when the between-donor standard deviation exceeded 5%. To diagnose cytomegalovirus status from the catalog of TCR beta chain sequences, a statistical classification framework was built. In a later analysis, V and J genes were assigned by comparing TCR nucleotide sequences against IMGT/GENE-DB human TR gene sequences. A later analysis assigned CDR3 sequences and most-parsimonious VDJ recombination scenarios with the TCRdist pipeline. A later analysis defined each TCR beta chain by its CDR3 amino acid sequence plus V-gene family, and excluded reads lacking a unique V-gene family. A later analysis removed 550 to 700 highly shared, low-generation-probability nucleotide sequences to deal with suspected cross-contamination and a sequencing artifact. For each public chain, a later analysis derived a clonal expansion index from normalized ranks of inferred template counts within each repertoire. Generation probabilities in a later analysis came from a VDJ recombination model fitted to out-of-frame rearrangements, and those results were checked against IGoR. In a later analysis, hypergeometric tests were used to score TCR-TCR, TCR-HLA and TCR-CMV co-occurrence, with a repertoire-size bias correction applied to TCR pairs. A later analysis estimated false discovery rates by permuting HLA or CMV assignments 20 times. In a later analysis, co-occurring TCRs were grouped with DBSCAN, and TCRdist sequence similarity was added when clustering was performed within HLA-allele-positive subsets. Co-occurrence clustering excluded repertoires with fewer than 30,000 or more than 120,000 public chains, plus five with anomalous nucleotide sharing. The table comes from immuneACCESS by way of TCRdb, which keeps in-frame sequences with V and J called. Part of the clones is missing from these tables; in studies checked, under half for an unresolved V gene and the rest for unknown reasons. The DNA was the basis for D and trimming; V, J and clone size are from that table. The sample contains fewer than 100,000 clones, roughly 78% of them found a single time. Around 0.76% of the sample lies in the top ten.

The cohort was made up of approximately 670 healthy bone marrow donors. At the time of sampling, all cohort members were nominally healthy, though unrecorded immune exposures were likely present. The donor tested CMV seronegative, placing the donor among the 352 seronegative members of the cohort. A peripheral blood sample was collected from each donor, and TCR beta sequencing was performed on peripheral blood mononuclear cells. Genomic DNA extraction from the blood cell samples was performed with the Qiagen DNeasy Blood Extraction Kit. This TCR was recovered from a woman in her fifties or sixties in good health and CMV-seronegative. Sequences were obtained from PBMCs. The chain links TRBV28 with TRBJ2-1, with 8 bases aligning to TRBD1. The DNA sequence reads TGTGCCAGCAGCACCGAACAGGGGGGCTCGTTCTTC. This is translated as CASSTEQGGSFF.